This T cell receptor beta chain was documented in a study of shared clonotypes between healthy human individuals. In the naive CD8 group, cells lacked CD45RO and were positively selected for CCR7, so terminally differentiated effector memory CD45RA+ cells were left out. TCRdb keeps only in-frame clones here, not all; method: immunoSEQ multiplex PCR. The repertoire holds around 600,000 clones, with 95% to 98% as singletons. Trimming left V 6 bases short and J 4 bases short, with 18 bases between. CDR3 length: 14 amino acids. Germline V gene data show CDR1 as SQVTM and CDR2 as ANQGSEA. This clone was found once.

This clonotype was obtained from a man aged 30 to 45 in good health. V and J are TRBV29-1 and TRBJ2-5; D gene ambiguous. Sequencing was carried out using naive CD8+ T cells sorted from blood. The CDR3 DNA sequence: TGCAGCGTCATCCCTGTAAGCGAAGGAGAGACCCAGTACTTC. Its protein product is CSVIPVSEGETQYF. Drawing the rest from reference TRBV29-1 and TRBJ2-5, the complete variable domain is SAVISQKPSRDICQRGTSLTIQCQVDSQVTMMFWYRQQPGQSLTLIATANQGSEATYESGFVIDKFPISRPNLTFSTLTVSNMSPEDSSIYLCSVIPVSEGETQYFGPGTRLLVL.